This T cell receptor (beta chain) is from a study of blood T cell repertoires in COVID-19 (dated by TCRdb to about 2020). Regarding the research as a whole: Samples from collaborators originated in the United States, Italy and Spain and spanned both the acute and convalescent phases of COVID-19. The repertoires were released in a freely available public database meant as a resource for research on the immune response to SARS-CoV-2. Subjects who had been exposed to COVID-19, were actively infected with it, or had recovered from it provided the deeply sampled blood TCRbeta repertoires that made up the dataset. The prospective study material was composed of cDNA or gDNA derived from T cells, B-cell-depleted T cells, or PBMCs. Samples were obtained from the ongoing ImmuneRACE study (first 160 participants) and from 1,254 subjects provided by 6 global collaborators. A de-identified subject ID, COVID-19 status, age in years and sex were almost always included in the sample metadata. Where HLA class I and class II types were available, the types were taken from metadata supplied by the sample provider, not from assay-based typing.

The immunoSEQ Assay, a bias-controlled multiplex PCR, was used to amplify TCRbeta CDR3 regions from genomic DNA. The source study handled its data this way. The number of nucleated cells in each sample was estimated from the amplification of reference gene primers within the assay. Sequence reads were collapsed and filtered to measure the absolute abundance of every unique TCRbeta CDR3 rearrangement. For each sample, productive Simpson clonality was calculated as the square root of Simpson's diversity index across productive rearrangements. As stored in TCRdb, this immuneACCESS dataset retains in-frame rearrangements with V and J assigned. A fraction of the clones does not appear; measured against another copy, unresolved V genes explain less than half of the discrepancy, and the remainder lacks a known reason. V and J calls and clone size are copied from that table; D and trimming were computed from the DNA. The sample table records tens of thousands of clones; roughly 80% of these occur just once. The top ten clones comprise 9.5% to 15% of the sample.

V lost 7 bases and J lost 1 base; the stretch between them is 11 bases long. Via the germline V gene, CDR1 is SNHLY and CDR2 FYNNEI. The CDR3 sequence holds 14 residues, the cysteine and phenylalanine included. Left in the record is the CDR3 DNA by itself, 42 bases read in frame from the first base. Results the study describes overall, beyond this receptor: The amount of clinical and demographic metadata varied by source and participant and was provided uncurated.

On this clone itself: Its target antigen remains unknown. Base-call qualities are not available, and no considerably larger clone is one nucleotide away.

Whole blood was collected in K2EDTA tubes by collaborating institutions according to the institutions' own protocols. For TCRbeta analysis, collaborators shipped samples in one of three forms: frozen whole blood, isolated PBMCs, or DNA extracted from either of those sample types. This chain joins TRBV2 to TRBJ1-3; the D segment cannot be called with confidence. The receptor was derived from a human donor in a cohort sampled during active COVID-19. The sequenced sample was peripheral blood. The CDR3 reads CASTSERSGNTIYF. The base sequence is TGTGCCAGCACCTCCGAGAGGTCTGGAAACACCATATATTTT.